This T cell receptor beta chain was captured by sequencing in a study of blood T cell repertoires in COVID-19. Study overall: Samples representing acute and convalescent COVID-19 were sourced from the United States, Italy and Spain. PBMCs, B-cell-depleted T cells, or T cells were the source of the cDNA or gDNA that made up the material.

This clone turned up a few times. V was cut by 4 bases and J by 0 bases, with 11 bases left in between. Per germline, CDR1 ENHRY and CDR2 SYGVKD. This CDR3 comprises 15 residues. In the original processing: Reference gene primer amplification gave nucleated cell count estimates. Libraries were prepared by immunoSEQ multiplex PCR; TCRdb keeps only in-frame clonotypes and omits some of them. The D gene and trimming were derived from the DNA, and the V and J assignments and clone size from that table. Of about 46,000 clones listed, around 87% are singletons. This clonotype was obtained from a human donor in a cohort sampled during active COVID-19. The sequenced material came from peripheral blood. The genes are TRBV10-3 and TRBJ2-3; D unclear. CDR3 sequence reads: CAISAGRTSTDTQYF. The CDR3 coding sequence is TGTGCCATCAGTGCGGGTAGAACTAGCACAGATACGCAGTATTTT.